This T cell receptor beta chain was obtained from a study of beta chain features in type 1 diabetes. At the level of the study: Analysis included over 90 million sorted cells drawn from all samples.

Study outcomes and limitations: No resolution was reached here on whether HLA type influences TCRB rearrangement.

cDNA synthesis used the whole RNA isolate, giving expressed TCRB sequences. The average output of naive, central memory and regulatory T cell samples was approximately 3.6 million reads. Sequencing was performed with immunoSEQ multiplex PCR; in TCRdb, only in-frame clones are kept and a portion is missing. The repertoire holds about 930,000 clones, with about 17% as singletons. This CDR3 has 15 amino acids. V gave up 2 bases and J gave up 1 base, with 11 bases separating them. Germline loops: CDR1 MNHNY, CDR2 SVGAGI (reference sequence). This clone was observed a few times. Its target is not known. The chain uses TRBV6-6 and TRBJ2-5; the D gene is possibly TRBD1 (6 bases). The TCR originated in a woman aged 18-29 years in good health. The sequencing sample was made of naive CD4+ T cells from blood. The CDR3 is CASSYTTGTQETQYF. The CDR3 DNA reads TGTGCCAGCAGTTACACTACAGGGACCCAAGAGACCCAGTACTTC.